Listed here is a single T cell receptor (beta chain). The antigen is not known. The sample is drawn from a study of T cells in narcolepsy. Study-wide results and caveats: Reportedly, autoreactive clonotypes were serially detected in patients' blood but not controls'.

Measured with immunoSEQ multiplex PCR; TCRdb has only the in-frame clones, and not every one. The sample contains about 25,000 clones, approximately 89% of which appear only once. Germline assignment: CDR1 SGHTA and CDR2 FQGTGA. The CDR3 loop spans 15 amino acids. V gave up 5 bases and J gave up 1 base; unmatched junction bases: 3. The receptor was derived from a human donor with narcolepsy. This chain links TRBV7-3 with TRBJ2-3; 10 bases map to TRBD2. The sequenced sample was CD45RA- memory CD4+ T cells from PBMCs. This CDR3 reads CASSIGLAGTDTQYF. The CDR3 DNA follows: TGTGCCAGCAGCATAGGACTAGCGGGCACAGATACGCAGTATTTT.